This T cell receptor (beta chain) was identified in a study of technical replicates of blood from several donors. Only in-frame clones appear in the TCRdb table, and some are missing; sequencing was by immunoSEQ multiplex PCR. The repertoire consists of 98,000 or so clones, with roughly 95% occurring once and the leading ten covering over 0.2%. The CDR3 length is 12 residues. Between the trimmed V and J ends, which lost 4 bases and 5 bases, there was a span of 9 bases. Germline-derived CDR1 and CDR2 are SGHTS and YDEGEE. This chain joins TRBV5-8 and TRBJ2-5, with unresolved D. Sequencing was performed on T cells isolated from PBMCs. The receptor comes from a human donor in good health. The CDR3 DNA reads TGTGCCAGCAGCCGCCCTGGCGAGACCCAGTACTTC. Amino acids: CASSRPGETQYF.